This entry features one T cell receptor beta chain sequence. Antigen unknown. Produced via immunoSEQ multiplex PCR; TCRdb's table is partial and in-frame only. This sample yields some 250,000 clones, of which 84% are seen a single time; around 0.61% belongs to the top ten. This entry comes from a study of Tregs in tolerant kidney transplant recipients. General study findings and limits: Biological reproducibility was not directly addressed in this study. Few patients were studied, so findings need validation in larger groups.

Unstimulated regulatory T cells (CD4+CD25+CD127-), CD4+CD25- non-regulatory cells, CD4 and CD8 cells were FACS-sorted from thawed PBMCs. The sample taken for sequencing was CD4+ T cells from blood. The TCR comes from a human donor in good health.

Here the CDR3 reads CASSGTSGGELFF. CDR3 coding DNA: TGTGCCAGCAGTGGGACCAGTGGAGGGGAGCTGTTTTTT. This chain joins TRBV2 and TRBJ2-2; D remains unclear. Trimming removed 4 bases at V and 8 bases at J, with 11 bases between. Per the germline V gene, CDR1 is SNHLY and CDR2 is FYNNEI. The CDR3 sequence is 13 residues long.